Following are 28 T cell receptor beta chains from one sample sequenced in a study of regulatory T cells in long-lasting Graves disease. Described time point: persistent/refractory GD, antithyroid drugs over 5 years with positive TRAb. RNA extracted from PBMCs served as the sequencing template. iRepertoire HTBI primers and Arm-PCR of CDR3 regions built TCR beta libraries. MiXCR, run by TCRdb on the multiplex PCR reads, gives a single entry per CDR3 protein. The table shows approximately 360,000 distinct CDR3 sequences, with less than 30% occurring only once. Sample: peripheral blood mononuclear cells (PBMCs), taken when the disease was refractory, from a patient treated with antithyroid drugs. Receptors were obtained from a woman between 40 and 50 years old with Graves disease.

This clonotype appeared many times. V gene TRBV6-2 or TRBV6-3 combines with J gene TRBJ1-2, with D hard to call. This CDR3 comprises 13 residues. From germline, CDR1 is MNHEY and CDR2 SVGEGT. Trimming took 6 bases from V and 7 from J, leaving 15 bases between them. The CDR3 loop is CASRYDLGFGYTF. Here the CDR3 DNA reads TGTGCCAGCAGATACGACCTTGGGTTTGGCTACACCTTC.

The rearrangement joins TRBV5-1 to TRBJ2-3; 7 bases fit TRBD2. This CDR3 has 15 residues. After removal of 4 bases from V and 0 bases from J, the junction contained 5 bases not matched to a gene. Germline CDR1 and CDR2: SGHRS and YFSETQ. CDR3 nucleotides: TGCGCCAGCAGCAAACTAGCGCTTAGCACAGATACGCAGTATTTT. The encoded protein is CASSKLALSTDTQYF.

The genes are TRBV6-2 or TRBV6-3 and TRBJ2-1, with 8 bases matching TRBD2. The CDR3 sequence is 14 residues long. Germline assignment: CDR1 MNHEY and CDR2 SVGEGT. V dropped 0 bases and J dropped 8; count of bases not matched to a gene: 3. CDR3 nucleotides: TGTGCCAGCAGTTACTCGCGGGAGGTGGATGAGCAGTTCTTC. Its protein is CASSYSREVDEQFF.

The chain has TRBV6-5 and TRBJ1-5, with TRBD1 identical over 8 bases. This CDR3 has 15 amino acids. CDR1 is MNHEY and CDR2 is SVGAGI in the germline V gene. With 2 bases clipped from V and 2 bases from J, the junction kept 2 bases outside the gene matches. CDR3 sequence (DNA): TGTGCCAGCAGTTACGACAGGGGTGGCAATCAGCCCCAGCATTTT. Protein sequence: CASSYDRGGNQPQHF.

V and J are TRBV13 and TRBJ2-1, with unresolved D. From germline, CDR1 is PRHDT and CDR2 FYEKMQ (reference sequence). The length of the CDR3 is 12 residues. The ends were cut back, 5 bases at V and 11 bases at J, with 13 bases in the middle. In nucleotides, the CDR3 is TGTGCCAGCAGCCCCCCAGTGGGAAAGCAGTTCTTC. Translation gives CASSPPVGKQFF.

J is TRBJ2-2 and V is TRBV4-1; possibly TRBD2 for D (5 bases). Germline V gene sequence: CDR1 MGHRA, CDR2 YSYEKL. Trimming cost V 7 bases and J 5 bases, with 14 bases left between them. There are 14 residues in the CDR3. The CDR3 DNA follows: TGCGCCAGCATCTCTTACCCGGGGACCGGGGAGCTGTTTTTT. It codes for CASISYPGTGELFF.

The table lists this clonotype with many counts. This chain links TRBV29-1 with TRBJ1-4; D not resolved. The V end lost 4 bases, the J end lost 5 bases, and 17 bases lay between the germline ends. This CDR3 has 15 residues. Germline V lookup: CDR1 SQVTM, CDR2 ANQGSEA. The CDR3 bases are TGCAGCGTTGTTCTTACATCAGAACCCAATGAAAAACTGTTTTTT. This translates into CSVVLTSEPNEKLFF.

In this sample, this clonotype turned up many times. V gene TRBV11-2 combines with J gene TRBJ2-7, with 13 bases matching TRBD2. V lost 1 base to trimming and J lost 6 bases; unmatched junction nucleotides: 6. In germline, CDR1 is SGHAT, CDR2 FQNNGV. CDR3 size: 16 residues. Written as DNA, the CDR3 is TGTGCCAGCAGCTTAGGATGGACTAGCGGGAGAGTCGAGCAGTACTTC. Encoded protein: CASSLGWTSGRVEQYF.

In its sample, this clonotype was seen many times. V and J are TRBV2 and TRBJ1-1, with D tentatively TRBD1 (5 bases). Germline assignment: CDR1 SNHLY and CDR2 FYNNEI. V dropped 8 bases and J dropped 1 base, with 8 bases sitting between them. The length of the CDR3 is 12 residues. Here the CDR3 reads CASGTPNTEAFF. The CDR3 coding sequence is TGTGCCAGCGGGACCCCGAACACTGAAGCTTTCTTT.

The chain employs TRBV5-1 and TRBJ2-7; 10 bases match TRBD2. There are 16 residues in the CDR3. V dropped 3 bases and J dropped 9; count of bases not matched to a gene: 15. The germline V gene has CDR1 SGHRS and CDR2 YFSETQ. This CDR3 is CASSSWTSGTYSGQYF. The DNA of the CDR3 is TGCGCCAGCAGCTCGTGGACTAGCGGAACCTACAGCGGGCAGTACTTC.

This clonotype was seen many times. The gene calls are TRBV12-3 or TRBV12-4 and TRBJ1-4; 7 bases are shared with TRBD1. The CDR3 is made up of 15 amino acids. Unmatched junction bases numbered 8, after V lost 10 bases and J lost 0 bases. The CDR3 reads CATRQGRATNEKLFF. CDR3 bases: TGTGCCACCCGACAGGGCCGTGCAACTAATGAAAAACTGTTTTTT.

The chain links TRBV14 to TRBJ2-7; 7 nucleotides agree with TRBD2. The CDR3 has 15 residues. The junction had 4 bases not matched to a gene; V was cut back by 0 bases and J by 2 bases. Germline CDR1 is SGHDN and CDR2 is FVKESK. The CDR3 DNA sequence: TGTGCCAGCAGCCAAGATTACGGGAGGACCTACGAGCAGTACTTC. It codes for CASSQDYGRTYEQYF.

The rearrangement joins TRBV6-9 to TRBJ2-5; TRBD2 is a possible D gene (6 bases). The V gene's germline CDR1 is MNHGY and CDR2 SVAAGI. CDR3 length: 14 residues. Trimming removed 3 bases from V and 9 bases from J, with 17 bases in between. The CDR3 bases are TGTGCCAGCAGTTACTACGGAGGGACGGAGGCCCAGTACTTC. Amino acid sequence: CASSYYGGTEAQYF.

For this clonotype: A much larger clone differs from this one at a single base, so this may be a read error. The CDR3 here is CASSLEQGSRGASF. DNA for the CDR3: TGTGCCAGCAGTTTAGAACAGGGGTCTAGGGGAGCTTCCTTT. The chain couples TRBV28 to TRBJ1-1; 7 bases fit TRBD1. The CDR3 contains 14 residues. Germline V gene sequence: CDR1 MDHEN, CDR2 SYDVKM.

The sample holds a few counts of this clonotype. The rearrangement joins TRBV30 to TRBJ1-1; D uncertain. V was cut by 0 bases and J by 5 bases, with 10 bases left in between. The germline gives CDR1 GTSNPN, CDR2 SVGIG (reference sequence). The CDR3 covers 13 residues. This CDR3 reads CAWSVLLETEAFF. CDR3 nucleotides: TGTGCCTGGAGTGTACTTCTAGAAACTGAAGCTTTCTTT. Combining the CDR3 with reference TRBV30 and TRBJ1-1 gives the whole variable domain SQTIHQWPATLVQPVGSPLSLECTVEGTSNPNLYWYRQAAGRGLQLLFYSVGIGQISSEVPQNLSASRPQDRQFILSSKKLLLSDSGFYLCAWSVLLETEAFFGQGTRLTVV.

This clonotype was recorded many times. This chain connects TRBV2 to TRBJ2-2; D is unresolved. CDR1 and CDR2 (germline): SNHLY, FYNNEI. The CDR3 is 16 residues long. The V end lost 3 bases, the J end lost 6 bases, and 17 bases lay between the germline ends. The CDR3 DNA follows: TGTGCCAGCAGTGACGCGGCCCTAATCCCCCCCGGGGAGCTGTTTTTT. Protein sequence: CASSDAALIPPGELFF.

The chain couples TRBV7-9 to TRBJ1-5; D unresolved. The germline gives CDR1 SEHNR, CDR2 FQNEAQ (reference sequence). Trimming took 3 bases from V and 3 from J, leaving 6 bases between them. This CDR3 has 13 residues. CDR3 bases: TGTGCCAGCAGCTTCGATGACAATCAGCCCCAGCATTTT. Amino acids: CASSFDDNQPQHF.

This clonotype was detected a few times. The chain is built from TRBV20-1 and TRBJ2-7, with D perhaps TRBD2 (6 bases). Between the trimmed V and J ends, which lost 6 bases and 2 bases, there was a span of 14 bases. The germline CDR1 and CDR2 sequences are DFQATT and SNEGSKA (reference sequence). This CDR3 spans 13 amino acids. The CDR3 coding sequence is TGCAGTGCCCCGGGAGCAGTCACCTACGAGCAGTACTTC. Translation gives CSAPGAVTYEQYF.

This chain links TRBV15 with TRBJ2-2; possible D gene TRBD1, 6 bases. CDR1 is LNHNV and CDR2 is YYDKDF in the germline V gene (reference sequence). The CDR3 runs 15 residues. The germline V and J ends were trimmed by 3 bases and 1 base, with 9 bases remaining between them. The chain's CDR3 is CATSRTGQNTGELFF. CDR3 sequence (DNA): TGTGCCACCAGCAGGACGGGACAGAACACCGGGGAGCTGTTTTTT.

This clonotype was seen more than once but under ten times. The chain carries TRBV5-1 and TRBJ2-2, with D possibly TRBD2 on 5 matching bases. V gave up 6 bases and J gave up 1 base, with 10 bases separating them. CDR1 and CDR2 (germline): SGHRS, YFSETQ. This CDR3 has 14 amino acids. CDR3 protein: CASNGRGNTGELFF. The CDR3 nucleotides are TGCGCCAGCAACGGACGGGGGAACACCGGGGAGCTGTTTTTT.

This clonotype came up a few times. The chain couples TRBV10-3 to TRBJ2-7; D might be TRBD1 (5 bases). V was pared by 6 bases and J by 2 bases, with 8 bases between. The CDR3 has 12 amino acids. CDR1 ENHRY and CDR2 SYGVKD come from the germline V gene. CDR3 nucleotides: TGTGCCATCAGCCCAGGGCCCTACGAGCAGTACTTC. Translated: CAISPGPYEQYF.

The V gene is TRBV27, the J gene TRBJ2-7, with 7 bases identical to TRBD1. Trimming cost V 5 bases and J 10 bases; bases outside gene matches: 11. Germline loops: CDR1 MNHEY, CDR2 SMNVEV (reference sequence). The CDR3 contains 13 residues. CDR3 sequence (DNA): TGTGCCAGCAGTAGGACGAAGGGACAGATACAGTACTTC. This encodes CASSRTKGQIQYF.

This clonotype was seen ten or more times. The genes are TRBV6-1 and TRBJ1-6; a possible D gene is TRBD1 (5 bases). This CDR3 contains 14 residues. Germline CDR1 is MNHNS and CDR2 is SASEGT. Trimming removed 5 bases from V and 9 bases from J, with 14 bases in between. CDR3 DNA sequence: TGTGCCAGCAGTCGCATCGGGGGGTTTTCACCCCTCCACTTT. It translates to CASSRIGGFSPLHF.

This clonotype was counted a few times. This chain links TRBV28 with TRBJ1-2, with D uncertain. CDR1 and CDR2 from the germline V gene are MDHEN and SYDVKM. This CDR3 region has 13 residues. Trimming pared 6 bases from V and 8 bases from J, leaving 16 bases between. CDR3 DNA sequence: TGTGCCAGCAGAAACGATAGAGTACGGGGCTACACCTTC. Amino acids: CASRNDRVRGYTF.

This clonotype was seen many times. This chain links TRBV2 with TRBJ2-2, with D unclear. The CDR3 extends over 15 amino acids. V lost 10 bases, J lost 3 bases, and 18 bases lay in between. CDR1 and CDR2 from the germline V gene are SNHLY and FYNNEI. The CDR3 is CATDGSGRHTGELFF. The CDR3 DNA sequence: TGTGCCACCGACGGGTCAGGAAGGCACACCGGGGAGCTGTTTTTT.

This clonotype occurred many times. The V gene is TRBV11-2, the J gene TRBJ1-1, with 9 positions matching TRBD1. Looked up from germline, CDR1 is SGHAT and CDR2 is FQNNGV. The CDR3 extends over 14 amino acids. Trimming cost V 5 bases and J 7 bases; bases outside gene matches: 8. The CDR3 DNA is TGTGCCAGCAGCACGCCTCGGGACAGGGTTGAAGCTTTCTTT. Protein: CASSTPRDRVEAFF.

The table lists this clonotype with many counts. CDR3 region: CASTSGGLNTGELFF. CDR3 nucleotides: TGTGCCAGCACCTCAGGGGGACTGAACACCGGGGAGCTGTTTTTT. The chain couples TRBV27 to TRBJ2-2, with D perhaps matching TRBD1 (7 bases). The length of the CDR3 is 15 residues. V shed 7 bases and J shed 1 base, with 13 bases lying between them. CDR1 and CDR2 from the germline V gene are MNHEY and SMNVEV (reference sequence).

The rearrangement joins TRBV5-6 to TRBJ1-2, with 11 positions matching TRBD1. CDR1 and CDR2 from the germline V gene are SGHDT and YYEEEE. The J segment lost 4 bases and the V segment lost 4 bases, leaving 6 bases of the junction unmatched. This CDR3 contains 15 residues. The CDR3 region has the DNA TGTGCCAGCAGCCCCGAGGGACAGGGGGTCTATGGCTACACCTTC. This gives the protein CASSPEGQGVYGYTF.